A selection of T cell receptor beta chains follows, all from one sample in a study of blood T cells in healthy people across ages. In TCRdb, the 5' RACE reads were re-called with MiXCR into one record per CDR3 protein. The table includes about 810,000 distinct CDR3 sequences, about 34% detected once. The sample comprised blood. The receptors stem from a man in his late teens or twenties in good health. The CDR3 runs from the conserved cysteine through the conserved F or W. The order of the fields is J gene, clone size, V gene, D gene, CDR3 DNA, CDR3 protein. The D gene is left open where the match is weak. A row's size may be missing; if present it is once, few, many or a size class.

j_gene: TRBJ2-1
abundance: NA
v_gene: TRBV29-1
d_gene: NA
CDR3nt: TGCAGCGTTGGTAGGACAGCCGGCTACAATGAGCAGTTCTTC
CDR3aa: CSVGRTAGYNEQFF

j_gene: TRBJ2-5
abundance: few
v_gene: TRBV12-3/TRBV12-4
d_gene: TRBD2
CDR3nt: TGTGCCAGCAGTTTAGGACTAGCGGGGGGGATCCAAGAGACCCAGTACTTC
CDR3aa: CASSLGLAGGIQETQYF

j_gene: TRBJ1-2
abundance: few
v_gene: TRBV7-9
d_gene: NA
CDR3nt: TGTGCCAGCAGCTTTCTGGACTTAGCTAACTATGGCTACACCTTC
CDR3aa: CASSFLDLANYGYTF

j_gene: TRBJ1-4
abundance: few
v_gene: TRBV9
d_gene: NA
CDR3nt: TGTGCCAGCAGCGGACAGGAGGAAAAACTGTTTTTT
CDR3aa: CASSGQEEKLFF

j_gene: TRBJ1-4
abundance: few
v_gene: TRBV7-9
d_gene: TRBD1
CDR3nt: TGTGCCAGCAGCCCGGGACAGGGGGAGGAAAAACTGTTTTTT
CDR3aa: CASSPGQGEEKLFF

j_gene: TRBJ2-1
abundance: few
v_gene: TRBV12-3/TRBV12-4
d_gene: TRBD2
CDR3nt: TGTGCCAGCAGTTTGGCTTTTGGCTTAGCGGGGGGCTACAATGAGCAGTTCTTC
CDR3aa: CASSLAFGLAGGYNEQFF

j_gene: TRBJ2-7
abundance: NA
v_gene: TRBV20-1
d_gene: TRBD1
CDR3nt: TGCAGTGCCCATACCGGACAGGGAGGCCCTCAGGGCTACGAGCAGTACTTC
CDR3aa: CSAHTGQGGPQGYEQYF

j_gene: TRBJ2-7
abundance: few
v_gene: TRBV21-1
d_gene: NA
CDR3nt: TGTGCCAGCAGCGGGACAGACAAACCTTACGAGCAGTACTTC
CDR3aa: CASSGTDKPYEQYF

j_gene: TRBJ1-5
abundance: NA
v_gene: TRBV20-1
d_gene: TRBD1
CDR3nt: TGCAGTGCCTCAACAGGGGGCCTCCAGCCCCAGCATTTT
CDR3aa: CSASTGGLQPQHF

j_gene: TRBJ1-2
abundance: NA
v_gene: TRBV7-9
d_gene: NA
CDR3nt: TGTGCCAGCAGCCCGGACTTGGGCGGCTACACCTTC
CDR3aa: CASSPDLGGYTF

j_gene: TRBJ2-4
abundance: NA
v_gene: TRBV21-1
d_gene: NA
CDR3nt: TGTGCCAGCAGTTGCGGGTTTTACATTCAGTACTTC
CDR3aa: CASSCGFYIQYF

j_gene: TRBJ2-1
abundance: once
v_gene: TRBV4-3
d_gene: TRBD2
CDR3nt: TGCGCCAGCAGCCAAGACCGACTAGCGGGGGGGTTGAAGCAGTTCTTC
CDR3aa: CASSQDRLAGGLKQFF

j_gene: TRBJ1-1
abundance: few
v_gene: TRBV6-2/TRBV6-3
d_gene: NA
CDR3nt: TGTGCCAGCTGGACCTTGAACACTGAAGCTTTCTTT
CDR3aa: CASWTLNTEAFF

j_gene: TRBJ1-1
abundance: NA
v_gene: TRBV7-2
d_gene: NA
CDR3nt: TGTGCCAGCAGCCCCGAGGACATTACGAACACTGAAGCTTTCTTT
CDR3aa: CASSPEDITNTEAFF

j_gene: TRBJ2-7
abundance: few
v_gene: TRBV6-4
d_gene: NA
CDR3nt: TGTGCCAGCAGTGTTACAGGGTCGGGTGGCGAGCAGTACTTC
CDR3aa: CASSVTGSGGEQYF

j_gene: TRBJ2-3
abundance: NA
v_gene: TRBV7-9
d_gene: NA
CDR3nt: TGTGCCAGCAGCTCTGACACGGCTAGCACAGATACGCAGTATTTT
CDR3aa: CASSSDTASTDTQYF

j_gene: TRBJ2-7
abundance: NA
v_gene: TRBV30
d_gene: NA
CDR3nt: TGTGCCTGGACGGACGGAACTTACGAGCAGTACTTC
CDR3aa: CAWTDGTYEQYF

j_gene: TRBJ2-7
abundance: NA
v_gene: TRBV10-3
d_gene: TRBD2
CDR3nt: TGTGCCACCGTAGCGGGGCTGTACAATGAGCAGTACTTC
CDR3aa: CATVAGLYNEQYF

j_gene: TRBJ1-1
abundance: NA
v_gene: TRBV10-3
d_gene: NA
CDR3nt: TGTGCCATCAGTAAGTCAGTCGAAAACACTGAAGCTTTCTTT
CDR3aa: CAISKSVENTEAFF

j_gene: TRBJ1-2
abundance: few
v_gene: TRBV3-1
d_gene: TRBD1
CDR3nt: TGTGCCAGCAGCCAGATCGGGACAGGAACAAACTATGGCTACACCTTC
CDR3aa: CASSQIGTGTNYGYTF

j_gene: TRBJ1-2
abundance: few
v_gene: TRBV12-3/TRBV12-4
d_gene: NA
CDR3nt: TGTGCCAGCAGTTTCCCTCCCGACTATGGCTACACCTTC
CDR3aa: CASSFPPDYGYTF

j_gene: TRBJ1-1
abundance: few
v_gene: TRBV24-1
d_gene: NA
CDR3nt: TGTGCCACCCGGGGGCGGGGGCTTAACACTGAAGCTTTCTTT
CDR3aa: CATRGRGLNTEAFF

j_gene: TRBJ2-1
abundance: NA
v_gene: TRBV4-2
d_gene: TRBD2
CDR3nt: TGTGCCAGCAGCCAAGATAGCGGGAGGACCGACAATGAGCAGTTCTTC
CDR3aa: CASSQDSGRTDNEQFF

j_gene: TRBJ1-2
abundance: NA
v_gene: TRBV20-1
d_gene: NA
CDR3nt: TGCAGTGCTCGCGAAGGGGGATGGGACTATGGCTACACCTTC
CDR3aa: CSAREGGWDYGYTF

j_gene: TRBJ1-5
abundance: once
v_gene: TRBV12-3/TRBV12-4
d_gene: NA
CDR3nt: TGTGCCAGCAGTCGGGGAAGCGCATATCAGCCCCAGCATTTT
CDR3aa: CASSRGSAYQPQHF

j_gene: TRBJ2-3
abundance: NA
v_gene: TRBV12-3/TRBV12-4
d_gene: TRBD1
CDR3nt: TGTGCCAGCAGCTCACAGGGGGATTCAGATACGGAGTATTTT
CDR3aa: CASSSQGDSDTEYF

j_gene: TRBJ2-5
abundance: few
v_gene: TRBV7-2
d_gene: TRBD2
CDR3nt: TGTGCCAGCAGCCCATCGGGACTACCGGAGGTTGAGACCCAGTACTTC
CDR3aa: CASSPSGLPEVETQYF

j_gene: TRBJ2-2
abundance: few
v_gene: TRBV7-2
d_gene: NA
CDR3nt: TGTGCCAGCAGCTTATCCCAGAGCACCGGGGAGCTGTTTTTT
CDR3aa: CASSLSQSTGELFF

j_gene: TRBJ2-4
abundance: NA
v_gene: TRBV12-3/TRBV12-4
d_gene: TRBD1
CDR3nt: TGTGCCAGCAGTTTTCGGGCAGGGGGCTGGGGGATAGCCAAAAACATTCAGTACTTC
CDR3aa: CASSFRAGGWGIAKNIQYF

j_gene: TRBJ1-6
abundance: NA
v_gene: TRBV6-1
d_gene: TRBD1
CDR3nt: TGTGCCAGCAGTGGCGGGGACAGCGGCAATTCACCCCTCCACTTT
CDR3aa: CASSGGDSGNSPLHF

j_gene: TRBJ1-2
abundance: few
v_gene: TRBV7-2
d_gene: NA
CDR3nt: TGTGCCAGCAGCCCAACCCGGGACGAAGGCTACACCTTC
CDR3aa: CASSPTRDEGYTF

j_gene: TRBJ1-1
abundance: NA
v_gene: TRBV12-3/TRBV12-4
d_gene: NA
CDR3nt: TGTGCCAGCAGTCAGTCTCTCGGGCACACTGAAGCTTTCTTT
CDR3aa: CASSQSLGHTEAFF

j_gene: TRBJ2-3
abundance: NA
v_gene: TRBV6-1
d_gene: NA
CDR3nt: TGTGCCAGCAGTGATAGGGACGGAAGCACAGATACGCAGTATTTT
CDR3aa: CASSDRDGSTDTQYF

j_gene: TRBJ2-5
abundance: NA
v_gene: TRBV7-9
d_gene: NA
CDR3nt: TGTGCCAACAGCTTAGAGTTGGGGGGCCAAGAGACCCAGTACTTC
CDR3aa: CANSLELGGQETQYF

j_gene: TRBJ2-1
abundance: many
v_gene: TRBV12-3/TRBV12-4
d_gene: NA
CDR3nt: TGTGCCAGCACCCTGGTGGGGGATGAGCAGTTCTTC
CDR3aa: CASTLVGDEQFF

j_gene: TRBJ1-4
abundance: NA
v_gene: TRBV2
d_gene: TRBD1
CDR3nt: TGTGCCAGCAGTCGCGACAGGGTTAATGAAAAACTGTTTTTT
CDR3aa: CASSRDRVNEKLFF

j_gene: TRBJ2-7
abundance: once
v_gene: TRBV10-3
d_gene: TRBD1
CDR3nt: TGTGCCATCAGTGAGTCCGACCGGGACAGTGGGGTCAATGAGCAGTACTTC
CDR3aa: CAISESDRDSGVNEQYF

j_gene: TRBJ1-2
abundance: few
v_gene: TRBV5-1
d_gene: NA
CDR3nt: TGCGCCAGCAGCCTTGGCCCGAGTGACTATGGCTACACCTTC
CDR3aa: CASSLGPSDYGYTF

j_gene: TRBJ2-3
abundance: NA
v_gene: TRBV9
d_gene: NA
CDR3nt: TGTGCCAGCAGCGCCTCAGGGAAAGATACGCAGTATTTT
CDR3aa: CASSASGKDTQYF

j_gene: TRBJ2-2
abundance: once
v_gene: TRBV9
d_gene: NA
CDR3nt: TGTGCCGGCAGCGCTTCGTGGGGCGCCGGGGACGCCGGGGAGCTGTTTTTT
CDR3aa: CAGSASWGAGDAGELFF

j_gene: TRBJ2-7
abundance: NA
v_gene: TRBV3-1
d_gene: TRBD1
CDR3nt: TGTGCCAGCAGCCCAGAGACAGGGAACTACGAGCAGTACTTC
CDR3aa: CASSPETGNYEQYF

j_gene: TRBJ2-3
abundance: many
v_gene: TRBV9
d_gene: NA
CDR3nt: TGTGCCAGCAGCGTCGAAGCCCATCACCACACAGATACGCAGTATTTT
CDR3aa: CASSVEAHHHTDTQYF

j_gene: TRBJ2-5
abundance: few
v_gene: TRBV7-9
d_gene: TRBD1
CDR3nt: TGTGCCAGCAGCTTAACCCGGACAGGGCGTGAGACCCAGTACTTC
CDR3aa: CASSLTRTGRETQYF

j_gene: TRBJ2-1
abundance: NA
v_gene: TRBV3-1
d_gene: TRBD1
CDR3nt: TGTGCCAGCAACCAAGACTGGGGCAGGGGGCGAGGGTTCAATGAGCAGTTCTTC
CDR3aa: CASNQDWGRGRGFNEQFF

j_gene: TRBJ1-4
abundance: few
v_gene: TRBV15
d_gene: TRBD1
CDR3nt: TGTGCCACCAGCAGAGAAACAGGGACAGGGGGAAAACTGTTTTTT
CDR3aa: CATSRETGTGGKLFF

j_gene: TRBJ1-1
abundance: once
v_gene: TRBV20-1
d_gene: NA
CDR3nt: TGCAGTGCTACTCCGGGACTGGTATTCAACACTGAAGCTTTCTTT
CDR3aa: CSATPGLVFNTEAFF

j_gene: TRBJ1-5
abundance: NA
v_gene: TRBV13
d_gene: NA
CDR3nt: TGTGCCAGCAGCCGTGGGACGGTCAATCAGCCCCAGCATTTT
CDR3aa: CASSRGTVNQPQHF

j_gene: TRBJ2-3
abundance: many
v_gene: TRBV24-1
d_gene: NA
CDR3nt: TGTGCCACCAGTGACCCTGGCAGGTGGGATACGCAGTATTTT
CDR3aa: CATSDPGRWDTQYF

j_gene: TRBJ1-2
abundance: NA
v_gene: TRBV4-3
d_gene: TRBD1
CDR3nt: TGCGCCAGCAGCCAAGTCACCGGGACAGGGAACTATGGCTACACCTTC
CDR3aa: CASSQVTGTGNYGYTF

j_gene: TRBJ2-1
abundance: few
v_gene: TRBV4-2
d_gene: TRBD2
CDR3nt: TGTGCCAGCAGCCAAGATCCAGCGGGGGTCTCAGGGGAGCAGTTCTTC
CDR3aa: CASSQDPAGVSGEQFF

j_gene: TRBJ1-1
abundance: few
v_gene: TRBV5-1
d_gene: TRBD1
CDR3nt: TGCGCCAGCAGCTTTCAGGGGGCGCATATCGGCTCTGAAGCTTTCTTT
CDR3aa: CASSFQGAHIGSEAFF

j_gene: TRBJ2-3
abundance: NA
v_gene: TRBV12-3/TRBV12-4
d_gene: NA
CDR3nt: TGTGCCAGCAGTGTCGCGGGGACCGCAGATACGCAGTATTTT
CDR3aa: CASSVAGTADTQYF

j_gene: TRBJ2-5
abundance: NA
v_gene: TRBV20-1
d_gene: NA
CDR3nt: TGCAGTGCTAGAGTAATGTCTATTCAAGAGACCCAGTACTTC
CDR3aa: CSARVMSIQETQYF

j_gene: TRBJ2-2
abundance: few
v_gene: TRBV6-2/TRBV6-3
d_gene: NA
CDR3nt: TGTGCCAGCAGTACACAGGGATACACCGGGGAGCTGTTTTTT
CDR3aa: CASSTQGYTGELFF

j_gene: TRBJ1-2
abundance: many
v_gene: TRBV27
d_gene: NA
CDR3nt: TGTGCCAGCCGACCCACGGGAGGGAACTATGGCTACACCTTC
CDR3aa: CASRPTGGNYGYTF

j_gene: TRBJ1-5
abundance: NA
v_gene: TRBV30
d_gene: NA
CDR3nt: TGTGCATTCGGGACGGATAATTATCAGCCCCAGCATTTT
CDR3aa: CAFGTDNYQPQHF

j_gene: TRBJ1-5
abundance: NA
v_gene: TRBV7-2
d_gene: NA
CDR3nt: TGTGCCAGCAGCCCGAACGGGGGTTTAAGCAATCAGCCCCAGCATTTT
CDR3aa: CASSPNGGLSNQPQHF